One sample yielded the 15 T cell receptor beta chains listed below, sequenced in a study of OX40 agonist ivuxolimab in advanced cancers. Only in-frame clones appear in the TCRdb table, and some are missing; sequencing was by immunoSEQ multiplex PCR. The sample holds more than 80,000 clones, roughly nine tenths seen once. The starting material was CD4+ or CD8+ T cells sorted from blood, obtained in a trial of the OX40 agonist ivuxolimab. The receptor source for this set is an adult with an advanced solid tumor such as melanoma, head and neck, liver or kidney cancer.

This chain connects TRBV7-6 to TRBJ2-7, with 11 bases that match TRBD1. V lost 6 bases, J lost 2 bases, and 6 bases stayed unmatched. This CDR3 has 15 amino acids. CDR1 is SGHVS, CDR2 FNYEAQ, per germline. CDR3 sequence reads: CASRAGQGATYEQYF. CDR3 coding DNA: TGTGCCAGCAGAGCTGGACAGGGGGCAACCTACGAGCAGTACTTC.

The chain employs TRBV5-1 and TRBJ2-3; D uncertain. V was shortened by 1 base and J by 4 bases, with 13 bases between the two germline ends. Germline lookup yields CDR1 SGHRS and CDR2 YFSETQ. The CDR3 runs to 15 residues. The CDR3 loop reads CASSLSRGEADTQYF. The CDR3 nucleotides are TGCGCCAGCAGCTTGAGTCGCGGTGAAGCAGATACGCAGTATTTT.

The J gene is TRBJ2-7, the V gene TRBV30; possibly TRBD1 or TRBD2 for D (5 bases each). The CDR3 runs to 15 residues. Germline loops: CDR1 GTSNPN, CDR2 SVGIG (reference sequence). The V gene lost 1 base and the J gene lost 2 bases, with 15 bases spanning the gap. This CDR3 reads CAWSGSSGRPYEQYF. The CDR3 bases are TGTGCCTGGAGTGGCTCTTCGGGGCGCCCCTACGAGCAGTACTTC.

V usage is TRBV30 and J usage is TRBJ2-4; 7 positions match TRBD1. The junction had 2 bases not matched to a gene; V was cut back by 0 bases and J by 0 bases. Germline V gives CDR1 GTSNPN, CDR2 SVGIG (reference sequence). There are 15 residues in the CDR3. Here the CDR3 reads CAWSVQGIAKNIQYF. The CDR3 nucleotides are TGTGCCTGGAGTGTACAGGGGATAGCCAAAAACATTCAGTACTTC.

About this clone: At one end the junction does not follow the germline gene, possibly because of a read error. This chain links TRBV19 with TRBJ2-6; TRBD1 matches 9 bases. The CDR3 is 18 amino acids. Per the germline V gene, CDR1 is LNHDA and CDR2 is SQIVND (reference sequence). Here the CDR3 DNA reads TGTGCCAGTAGCCGAGGGACAGGGTATTTGTCTGGGGTCAACGTCCTGACTTTC. Translated, it gives CASSRGTGYLSGVNVLTF.

This chain links TRBV5-1 with TRBJ1-1; the D gene is possibly TRBD1 (5 bases). V was clipped by 4 bases and J by 7 bases, with 23 bases between them. Germline V CDR1 and CDR2: SGHRS, YFSETQ. CDR3 length equals 16 residues. The CDR3 nucleotides read TGCGCCAGCAGCCCCGATGGCGTCGGGGGGACGATTGAAGCTTTCTTT. Protein sequence: CASSPDGVGGTIEAFF.

The chain carries TRBV11-3 and TRBJ2-1, with no clear D. Trimming left V 1 base short and J 8 bases short, with 12 bases between. The CDR3 sequence is 14 residues long. CDR1 is SGHNT and CDR2 is YENEEA in the germline V gene. The CDR3 DNA follows: TGTGCCAGCAGCTTAGGGCGAAGTTCGGATGAGCAGTTCTTC. As protein: CASSLGRSSDEQFF. The entire variable domain, with the rest obtained from reference TRBV11-3 and TRBJ2-1, is as follows: EAGVVQSPRYKIIEKKQPVAFWCNPISGHNTLYWYLQNLGQGPELLIRYENEEAVDDSQLPKDRFSAERLKGVDSTLKIQPAELGDSAVYLCASSLGRSSDEQFFGPGTRLTVL.

The gene calls are TRBV29-1 and TRBJ1-1, with TRBD1 as a possible D gene (5 bases). CDR3 length: 16 residues. CDR1 is SQVTM, CDR2 ANQGSEA, per germline. Trimming shortened V by 0 bases and J by 2 bases, and 16 bases separated the two germline ends. The CDR3 loop reads CSVEEWGRGDNTEAFF. Written as DNA, the CDR3 is TGCAGCGTTGAAGAGTGGGGAAGAGGGGACAACACTGAAGCTTTCTTT.

The genes are TRBV6-5 and TRBJ2-7, with D maybe TRBD2 (6 bases). The germline V gene encodes CDR1 MNHEY and CDR2 SVGAGI. V lost 6 bases to trimming and J lost 5 bases, with 20 bases between them. The CDR3 has 15 residues. DNA of the CDR3: TGTGCCAGCAGGTCGTCAATAGCGGTTGAGGACGAGCAGTACTTC. Protein: CASRSSIAVEDEQYF.

This chain links TRBV29-1 with TRBJ1-1; unclear D gene. CDR1 SQVTM and CDR2 ANQGSEA come from the germline V gene. V lost 0 bases and J lost 1, with 0 bases in between. The CDR3 is 11 residues long. The CDR3: CSVEENTEAFF. Here the CDR3 DNA reads TGCAGCGTTGAAGAGAACACTGAAGCTTTCTTT.

This clone was detected once. V gene TRBV4-1 combines with J gene TRBJ2-6; D is possibly TRBD1 (5 bases). The CDR3 has 16 residues. V lost 0 bases and J lost 2, with 8 bases in between. Germline loops: CDR1 MGHRA, CDR2 YSYEKL. DNA of the CDR3: TGCGCCAGCAGCCAAGATCAAGGGGCTGGGGCCAACGTCCTGACTTTC. It codes for CASSQDQGAGANVLTF.

The gene calls are TRBV5-1 and TRBJ2-3; 7 bases match TRBD2. This CDR3 has 16 amino acids. V shed 0 bases, J shed 6 bases, and the junction held 10 bases outside the gene matches. CDR1 SGHRS and CDR2 YFSETQ come from the germline V gene. The CDR3 DNA reads TGCGCCAGCAGCTTGGTGTGGACTAGGTTAATGGATACGCAGTATTTT. Its translation is CASSLVWTRLMDTQYF.

Many counts were recorded for this clone. This rearrangement joins TRBV5-8 to TRBJ2-3; possible D gene TRBD2, 6 bases. Germline-derived CDR1 and CDR2 are SGHTS and YDEGEE. V shed 4 bases and J shed 0 bases, with 12 bases lying between them. The length of the CDR3 is 15 residues. Written as DNA, the CDR3 is TGTGCCAGCAGCCCCAGCGGGCTCAGCACAGATACGCAGTATTTT. It yields the protein CASSPSGLSTDTQYF.

The gene calls are TRBV27 and TRBJ2-3; 10 positions match TRBD2. CDR1 is MNHEY, CDR2 SMNVEV, per germline (reference sequence). The CDR3 length is 16 residues. Losses at the gene ends were 4 bases for V and 2 bases for J; bases not matched to a gene: 6. CDR3 DNA: TGTGCCAGCAGTTCCCCTACTAGCGGGGACACAGATACGCAGTATTTT. Translating it yields CASSSPTSGDTDTQYF.

In this sample, this clone turned up once. The chain combines TRBV27 with TRBJ2-2, with 7 bases identical to TRBD2. Germline loops: CDR1 MNHEY, CDR2 SMNVEV (reference sequence). The V segment lost 3 bases and the J segment 7 bases; nucleotides outside the gene matches: 5. CDR3 length equals 14 residues. CDR3 protein: CASSFGTKSGELFF. For the CDR3, the DNA is TGTGCCAGCAGTTTTGGGACTAAAAGCGGGGAGCTGTTTTTT.